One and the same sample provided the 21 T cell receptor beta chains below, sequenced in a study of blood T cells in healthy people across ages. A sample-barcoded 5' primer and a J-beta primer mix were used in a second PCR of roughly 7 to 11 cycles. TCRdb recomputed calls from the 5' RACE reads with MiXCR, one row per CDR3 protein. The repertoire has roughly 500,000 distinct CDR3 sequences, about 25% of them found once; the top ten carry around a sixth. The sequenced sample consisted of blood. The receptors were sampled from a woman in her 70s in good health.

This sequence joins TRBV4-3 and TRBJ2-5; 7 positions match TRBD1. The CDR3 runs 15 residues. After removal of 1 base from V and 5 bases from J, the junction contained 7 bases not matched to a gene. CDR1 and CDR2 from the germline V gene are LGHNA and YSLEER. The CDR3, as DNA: TGCGCCAGCAGCCAAGGAAACAGGGGAGTGGAGACCCAGTACTTC. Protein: CASSQGNRGVETQYF.

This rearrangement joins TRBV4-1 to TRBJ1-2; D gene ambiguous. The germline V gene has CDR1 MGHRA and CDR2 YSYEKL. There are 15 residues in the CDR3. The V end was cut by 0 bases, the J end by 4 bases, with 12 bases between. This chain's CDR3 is CASSQDPAGTYGYTF. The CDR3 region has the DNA TGCGCCAGCAGCCAAGATCCGGCAGGCACCTATGGCTACACCTTC.

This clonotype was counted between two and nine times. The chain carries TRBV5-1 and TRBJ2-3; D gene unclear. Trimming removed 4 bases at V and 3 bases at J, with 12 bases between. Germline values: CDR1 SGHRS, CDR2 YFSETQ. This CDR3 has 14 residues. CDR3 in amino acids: CASSESLNTDTQYF. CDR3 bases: TGCGCCAGCAGCGAATCCCTAAATACAGATACGCAGTATTTT.

CDR3 loop: CASSNTEETQYF. As DNA, the CDR3 is TGTGCCAGCAGTAACACTGAAGAGACCCAGTACTTC. V usage is TRBV6-2 or TRBV6-3 and J usage is TRBJ2-5; D remains ambiguous. This CDR3 is 12 amino acids long. With 5 bases removed from V and 3 bases from J, the gap between germline ends came to 7 bases. Germline CDR1 and CDR2: MNHEY and SVGEGT.

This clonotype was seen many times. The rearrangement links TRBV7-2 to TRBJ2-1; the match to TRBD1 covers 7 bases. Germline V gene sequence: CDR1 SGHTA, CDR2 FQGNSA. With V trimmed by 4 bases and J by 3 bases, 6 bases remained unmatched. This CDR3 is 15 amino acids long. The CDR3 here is CASSSGQRFYNEQFF. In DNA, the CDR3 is TGTGCCAGCAGCTCGGGACAGCGTTTCTACAATGAGCAGTTCTTC.

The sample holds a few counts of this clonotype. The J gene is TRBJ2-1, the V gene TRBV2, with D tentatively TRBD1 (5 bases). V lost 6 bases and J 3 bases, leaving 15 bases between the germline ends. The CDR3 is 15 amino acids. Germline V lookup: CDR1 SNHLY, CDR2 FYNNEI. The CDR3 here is CASRPTVALYNEQFF. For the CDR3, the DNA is TGTGCCAGCAGACCGACAGTAGCCCTCTACAATGAGCAGTTCTTC.

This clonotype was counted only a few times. CDR3 sequence (DNA): TGTGCCAGCAGCTCGGACAGGGGGCGCCGAGCTTTCTTT. This sequence encodes CASSSDRGRRAFF. The genes are TRBV11-3 and TRBJ1-1; 11 bases agree with TRBD1. The V gene's germline CDR1 is SGHNT and CDR2 YENEEA. The CDR3 is 13 amino acids. V shed 4 bases and J 10 bases; nucleotides not matched to a gene: 5.

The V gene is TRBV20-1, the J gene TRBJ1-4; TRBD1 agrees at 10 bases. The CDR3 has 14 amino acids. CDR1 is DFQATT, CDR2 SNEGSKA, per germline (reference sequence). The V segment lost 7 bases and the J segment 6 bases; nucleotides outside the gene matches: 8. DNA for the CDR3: TGCAGTGTTTGGGCCGGGACAGGGGATGAAAAACTGTTTTTT. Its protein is CSVWAGTGDEKLFF.

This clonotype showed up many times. The CDR3 region has the DNA TGTGCCAGCAGCTTAGTACCCAGGGATGGCTACGAGCAGTACTTC. Amino acid sequence: CASSLVPRDGYEQYF. The genes are TRBV7-2 and TRBJ2-7, with D perhaps TRBD1 (5 bases). CDR1 is SGHTA and CDR2 is FQGNSA in the germline V gene. The length of the CDR3 is 15 residues. V lost 1 base and J 3 bases, leaving 13 bases between the germline ends.

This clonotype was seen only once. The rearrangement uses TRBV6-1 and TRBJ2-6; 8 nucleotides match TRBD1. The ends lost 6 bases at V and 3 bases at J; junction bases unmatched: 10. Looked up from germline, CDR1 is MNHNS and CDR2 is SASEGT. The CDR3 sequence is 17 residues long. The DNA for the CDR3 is TGTGCCAGCAGGAATGGACAGGGTCTAAGTGGGGCCAACGTCCTGACTTTC. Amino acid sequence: CASRNGQGLSGANVLTF.

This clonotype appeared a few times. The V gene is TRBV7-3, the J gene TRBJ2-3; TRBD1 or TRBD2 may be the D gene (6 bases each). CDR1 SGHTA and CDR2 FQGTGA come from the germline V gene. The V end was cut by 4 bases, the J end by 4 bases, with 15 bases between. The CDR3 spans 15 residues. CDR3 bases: TGTGCCAGCAGCTCTGGGGGGCAGCAGTCAGATACGCAGTATTTT. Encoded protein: CASSSGGQQSDTQYF.

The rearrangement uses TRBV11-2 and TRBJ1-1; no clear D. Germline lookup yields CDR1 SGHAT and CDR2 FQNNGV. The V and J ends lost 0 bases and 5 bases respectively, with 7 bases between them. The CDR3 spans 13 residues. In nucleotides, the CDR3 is TGTGCCAGCAGCTTAGATGGGGTTACTGAAGCTTTCTTT. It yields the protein CASSLDGVTEAFF. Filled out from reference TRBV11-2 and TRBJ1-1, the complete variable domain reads EAGVAQSPRYKIIEKRQSVAFWCNPISGHATLYWYQQILGQGPKLLIQFQNNGVVDDSQLPKDRFSAERLKGVDSTLKIQPAKLEDSAVYLCASSLDGVTEAFFGQGTRLTVV.

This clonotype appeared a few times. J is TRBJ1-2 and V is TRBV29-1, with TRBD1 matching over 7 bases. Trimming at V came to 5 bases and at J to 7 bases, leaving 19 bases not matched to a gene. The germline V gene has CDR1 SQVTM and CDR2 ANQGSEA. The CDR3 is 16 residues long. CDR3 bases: TGCAGCGTTATTGGAGTAGGGACAGTCCCTAAGGGTGGCTACACCTTC. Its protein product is CSVIGVGTVPKGGYTF.

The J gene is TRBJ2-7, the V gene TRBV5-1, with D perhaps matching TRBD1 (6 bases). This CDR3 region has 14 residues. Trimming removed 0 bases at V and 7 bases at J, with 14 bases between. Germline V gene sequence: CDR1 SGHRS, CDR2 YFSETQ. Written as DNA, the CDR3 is TGCGCCAGCAGCTTGGAGTCAGGGGCGGAAGAGCAGTACTTC. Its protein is CASSLESGAEEQYF.

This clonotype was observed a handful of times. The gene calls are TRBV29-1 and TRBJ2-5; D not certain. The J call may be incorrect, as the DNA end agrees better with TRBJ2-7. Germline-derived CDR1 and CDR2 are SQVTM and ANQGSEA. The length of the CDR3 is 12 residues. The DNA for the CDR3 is TGCAGCGTTGGCGATGTGACCTACGAGCAGTACTTC. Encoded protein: CSVGDVTYEQYF.

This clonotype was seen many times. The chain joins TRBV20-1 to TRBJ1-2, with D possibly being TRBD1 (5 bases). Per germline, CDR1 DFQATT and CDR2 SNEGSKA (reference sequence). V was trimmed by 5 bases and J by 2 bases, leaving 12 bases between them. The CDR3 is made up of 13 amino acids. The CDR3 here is CSAHTGGNYGYTF. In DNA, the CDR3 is TGCAGTGCTCATACGGGGGGAAACTATGGCTACACCTTC.

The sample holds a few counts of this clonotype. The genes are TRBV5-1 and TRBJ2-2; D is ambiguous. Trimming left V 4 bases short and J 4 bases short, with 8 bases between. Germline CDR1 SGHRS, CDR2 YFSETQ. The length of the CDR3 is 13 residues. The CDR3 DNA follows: TGCGCCAGCAGCCAGCAGGTCACCGGGGAGCTGTTTTTT. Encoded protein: CASSQQVTGELFF.

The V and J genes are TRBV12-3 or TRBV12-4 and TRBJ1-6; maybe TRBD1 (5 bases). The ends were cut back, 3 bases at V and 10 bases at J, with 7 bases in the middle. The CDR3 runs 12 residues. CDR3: CASSFGASPLHF. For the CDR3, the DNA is TGTGCCAGCAGTTTTGGGGCATCACCCCTCCACTTT.

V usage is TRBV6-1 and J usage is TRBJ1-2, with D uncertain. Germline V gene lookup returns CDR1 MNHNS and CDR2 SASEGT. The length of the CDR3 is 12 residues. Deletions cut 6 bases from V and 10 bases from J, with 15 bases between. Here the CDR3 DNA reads TGTGCCAGCAGCCAAAATTCCTTCCACTACACCTTC. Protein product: CASSQNSFHYTF.

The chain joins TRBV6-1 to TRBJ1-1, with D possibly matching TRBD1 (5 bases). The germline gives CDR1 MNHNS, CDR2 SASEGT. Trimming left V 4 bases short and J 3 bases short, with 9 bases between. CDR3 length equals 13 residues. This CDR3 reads CASSVQGDTEAFF. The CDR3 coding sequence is TGTGCCAGCAGTGTCCAGGGAGACACTGAAGCTTTCTTT.

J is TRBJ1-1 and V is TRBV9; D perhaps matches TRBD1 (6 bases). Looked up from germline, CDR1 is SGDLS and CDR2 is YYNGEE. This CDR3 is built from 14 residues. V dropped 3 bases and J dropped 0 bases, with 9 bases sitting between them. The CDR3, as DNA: TGTGCCAGCAGCGAGACAGGAATGAACACTGAAGCTTTCTTT. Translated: CASSETGMNTEAFF. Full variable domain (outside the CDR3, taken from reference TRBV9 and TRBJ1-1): DSGVTQTPKHLITATGQRVTLRCSPRSGDLSVYWYQQSLDQGLQFLIQYYNGEERAKGNILERFSAQQFPDLHSELNLSSLELGDSALYFCASSETGMNTEAFFGQGTRLTVV.